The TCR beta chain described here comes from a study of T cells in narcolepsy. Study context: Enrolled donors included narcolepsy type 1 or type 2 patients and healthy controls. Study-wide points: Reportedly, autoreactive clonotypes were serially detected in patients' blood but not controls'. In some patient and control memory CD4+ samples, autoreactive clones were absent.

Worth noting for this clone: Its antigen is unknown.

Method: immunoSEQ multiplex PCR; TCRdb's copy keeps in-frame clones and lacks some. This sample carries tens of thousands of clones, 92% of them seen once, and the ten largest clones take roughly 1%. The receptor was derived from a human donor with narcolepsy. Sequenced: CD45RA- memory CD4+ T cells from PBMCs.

The CDR3 reads CASSPPTISYEQYF. Written as DNA, the CDR3 is TGTGCCAGCTCACCCCCTACGATCTCCTACGAGCAGTACTTC. This chain connects TRBV18 to TRBJ2-7; D is ambiguous. This CDR3 has 14 amino acids. Germline-derived CDR1 and CDR2 are KGHSH and LQKENI. Trimming removed 3 bases at V and 0 bases at J, with 9 bases between.